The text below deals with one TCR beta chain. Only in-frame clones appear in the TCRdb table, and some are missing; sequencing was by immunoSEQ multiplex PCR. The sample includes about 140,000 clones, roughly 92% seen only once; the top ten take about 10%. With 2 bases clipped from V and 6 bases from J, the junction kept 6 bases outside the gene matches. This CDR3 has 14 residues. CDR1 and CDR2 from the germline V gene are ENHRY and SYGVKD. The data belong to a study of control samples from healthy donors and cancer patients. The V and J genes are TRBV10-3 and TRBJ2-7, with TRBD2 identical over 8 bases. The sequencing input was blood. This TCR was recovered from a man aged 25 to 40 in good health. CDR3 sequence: CAISESSGVGEQYF. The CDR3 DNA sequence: TGTGCCATCAGTGAGAGTAGCGGGGTGGGCGAGCAGTACTTC.